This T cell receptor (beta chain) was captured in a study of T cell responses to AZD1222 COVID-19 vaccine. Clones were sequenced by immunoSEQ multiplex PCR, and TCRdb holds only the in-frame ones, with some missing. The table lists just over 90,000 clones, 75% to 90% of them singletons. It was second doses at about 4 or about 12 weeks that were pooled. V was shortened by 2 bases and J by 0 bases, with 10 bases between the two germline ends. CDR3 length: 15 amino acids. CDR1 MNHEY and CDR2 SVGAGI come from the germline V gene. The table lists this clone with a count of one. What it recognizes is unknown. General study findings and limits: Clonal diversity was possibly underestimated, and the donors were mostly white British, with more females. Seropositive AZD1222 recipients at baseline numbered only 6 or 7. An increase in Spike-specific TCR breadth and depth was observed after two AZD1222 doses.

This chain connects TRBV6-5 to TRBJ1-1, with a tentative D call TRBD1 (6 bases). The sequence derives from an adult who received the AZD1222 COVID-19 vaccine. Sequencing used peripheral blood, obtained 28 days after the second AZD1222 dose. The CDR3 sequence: CASSYAGGLNTEAFF. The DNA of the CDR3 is TGTGCCAGCAGTTACGCGGGGGGCCTGAACACTGAAGCTTTCTTT.